The TCR beta chain under discussion was sequenced for a study of blood T cells in healthy people across ages. Combining a sample-barcoded 5' primer with a J-beta primer mix, a second PCR ran for roughly 6 to 11 cycles. Per sample, CDR3-containing paired-end reads numbered at least 2.5 million. TCRdb processed the 5' RACE reads anew with MiXCR; each CDR3 protein has one entry. Of 1.5 million to 2 million distinct CDR3 sequences listed, about 31% are singletons. Germline V gene sequence: CDR1 MNHNS, CDR2 SASEGT. This CDR3 region has 13 residues. V was cut by 6 bases and J by 3 bases, with 10 bases left in between.

The sequence derives from a woman aged 25-40 years in good health. The sequenced material came from blood. V usage is TRBV6-1 and J usage is TRBJ2-3, with unresolved D. The CDR3, as DNA: TGTGCCAGCAGGGATCAACCGACAGATACGCAGTATTTT. It translates to CASRDQPTDTQYF.